One and the same sample provided the 8 T cell receptor beta chains below, sequenced in a study of blood T cell repertoires in COVID-19. Repertoires were generated with immunoSEQ multiplex PCR, while TCRdb's copy carries only in-frame clones and drops some. The profile shows about 310,000 clones, about 89% of them singletons. The sample was PBMCs or T cells enriched from blood (not recorded which). These receptors were taken from a woman in her thirties or forties who had recovered from COVID-19.

The chain combines TRBV19 with TRBJ2-2; tentative D call: TRBD2 (5 bases). Trimming took off 3 bases at V and 8 bases at J, with 13 bases between the two ends. The CDR3 sequence is 14 residues long. Germline V CDR1 and CDR2: LNHDA, SQIVND (reference sequence). The CDR3 bases are TGTGCCAGTAGTATGAGGGATTGGATAGGGGAGCTGTTTTTT. Residues: CASSMRDWIGELFF.

The chain links TRBV7-3 to TRBJ1-1, with D unclear. The CDR3 runs 13 residues. Germline CDR1 is SGHTA and CDR2 is FQGTGA. Trimming cost V 3 bases and J 1 base, with 6 bases left between them. The CDR3 nucleotides are TGTGCCAGCAGCTTCCTTTCGAACACTGAAGCTTTCTTT. Its translation is CASSFLSNTEAFF.

The gene calls are TRBV5-1 and TRBJ1-2, with 7 bases matching TRBD1. Germline CDR1 SGHRS, CDR2 YFSETQ. V trimming: 1 base; J trimming: 8 bases; junction bases outside the gene matches: 11. This CDR3 spans 15 amino acids. The CDR3 DNA follows: TGCGCCAGCAGCTTGCTTGGGACAGACTTGTCGGGCTACACCTTC. Its translation is CASSLLGTDLSGYTF.

This clone occurred a few times. The V call is TRBV19, the J call TRBJ2-7; D may be TRBD2 (6 bases). Germline V gene data show CDR1 as LNHDA and CDR2 as SQIVND (reference sequence). The CDR3 has 13 residues. The V end was cut by 3 bases, the J end by 2 bases, with 8 bases between. The CDR3 DNA reads TGTGCCAGTAGTATTGGCGGGACCTACGAGCAGTACTTC. Translation: CASSIGGTYEQYF. Combining the CDR3 with reference TRBV19 and TRBJ2-7 gives the whole variable domain DGGITQSPKYLFRKEGQNVTLSCEQNLNHDAMYWYRQDPGQGLRLIYYSQIVNDFQKGDIAEGYSVSREKKESFPLTVTSAQKNPTAFYLCASSIGGTYEQYFGPGTRLTVT.

The chain recombines TRBV6-5 with TRBJ2-1; TRBD2 agrees at 11 bases. The CDR3 consists of 15 residues. The V and J ends lost 6 bases and 9 bases, in that order; junction bases with no gene match: 10. CDR1 is MNHEY, CDR2 SVGAGI, per germline. The DNA of the CDR3 is TGTGCCAGCAGCCTCTGGGCTAGCGGGGGGCCTGAGCAGTTCTTC. As protein: CASSLWASGGPEQFF.

The chain combines TRBV11-3 with TRBJ2-1; 10 positions agree with TRBD2. Germline-derived CDR1 and CDR2 are SGHNT and YENEEA. The CDR3 totals 15 residues. V gave up 1 base and J gave up 6 bases; unmatched junction bases: 3. The CDR3 loop is CASSLVAGGPNEQFF. CDR3 DNA: TGTGCCAGCAGCTTAGTAGCGGGAGGCCCCAATGAGCAGTTCTTC.

The chain carries TRBV18 and TRBJ2-7; 8 bases match TRBD1. There are 13 residues in the CDR3. V lost 4 bases and J lost 6; bases outside the gene matches: 5. Germline V CDR1 and CDR2: KGHSH, LQKENI. This chain's CDR3 is CASSRQGALEQYF. The CDR3 nucleotides are TGTGCCAGCTCACGCCAGGGGGCTCTCGAGCAGTACTTC.

The chain combines TRBV3-1 (or the pseudogene TRBV3-2) with TRBJ2-7, with D hard to call. Germline CDR1 and CDR2: LGHDT and YNNKEL (reference sequence). The CDR3 runs 13 residues. V lost 4 bases, J lost 3 bases, and 10 bases lay in between. The CDR3 sequence is CASSLLRGYEQYF. CDR3 nucleotides: TGTGCCAGCAGCCTCCTACGAGGCTACGAGCAGTACTTC.